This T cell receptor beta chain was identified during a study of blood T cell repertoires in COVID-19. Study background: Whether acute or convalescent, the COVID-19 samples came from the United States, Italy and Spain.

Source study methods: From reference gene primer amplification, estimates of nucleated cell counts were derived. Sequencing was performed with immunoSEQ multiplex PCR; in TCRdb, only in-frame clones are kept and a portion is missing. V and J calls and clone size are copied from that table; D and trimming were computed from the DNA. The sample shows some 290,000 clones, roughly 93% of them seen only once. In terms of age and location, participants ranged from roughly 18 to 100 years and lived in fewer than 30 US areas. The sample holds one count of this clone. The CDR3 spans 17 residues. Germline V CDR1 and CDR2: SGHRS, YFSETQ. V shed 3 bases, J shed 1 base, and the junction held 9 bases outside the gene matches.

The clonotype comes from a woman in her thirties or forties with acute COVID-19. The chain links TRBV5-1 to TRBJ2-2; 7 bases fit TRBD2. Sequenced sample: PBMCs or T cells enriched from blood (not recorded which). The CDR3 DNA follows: TGCGCCAGCAGCTCGATCCTCCTAGCGGAGAACACCGGGGAGCTGTTTTTT. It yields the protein CASSSILLAENTGELFF.